This T cell receptor beta chain was retrieved from a study of post-analysis software for immune sequencing data. Broader study findings: About five TRBV segments appeared more often in patients than in controls, and TRBV5-6, TRBV5-1 and TRBV20-1 were among these.

V lost 0 bases to trimming and J lost 2 bases, with 27 bases between them. The CDR3 is 20 residues long. Per germline, CDR1 SGHRS and CDR2 YFSETQ. As for this clonotype: The target antigen is unknown.

Every TCR beta cDNA library bore unique molecular identifiers. From the PCR reads, TCRdb called clonotypes with MiXCR, one entry per CDR3 protein. The data contain some 500,000 distinct CDR3 sequences, roughly 46% of them singletons. This TCR was recovered from a girl aged 5 to 17 with multiple sclerosis. The sequenced material came from blood. This rearrangement joins TRBV5-1 to TRBJ2-7; D might be TRBD1 (5 bases). This chain's CDR3 is CASSLAEDRSRAVPTYEQYF. CDR3 bases: TGCGCCAGCAGCTTGGCTGAAGACCGGAGCAGGGCTGTTCCAACCTACGAGCAGTACTTC. Full variable domain (missing parts from reference TRBV5-1 and TRBJ2-7): KAGVTQTPRYLIKTRGQQVTLSCSPISGHRSVSWYQQTPGQGLQFLFEYFSETQRNKGNFPGRFSGRQFSNSRSEMNVSTLELGDSALYLCASSLAEDRSRAVPTYEQYFGPGTRLTVT.